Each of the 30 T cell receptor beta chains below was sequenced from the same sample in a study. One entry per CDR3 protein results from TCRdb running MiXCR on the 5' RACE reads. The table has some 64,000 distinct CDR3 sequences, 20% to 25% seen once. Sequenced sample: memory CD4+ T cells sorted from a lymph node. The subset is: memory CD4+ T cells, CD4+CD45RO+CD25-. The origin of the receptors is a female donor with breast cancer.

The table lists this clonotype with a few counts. The chain's CDR3 is CASTLDRSYEQYF. CDR3 nucleotides: TGTGCCAGCACCCTGGACCGCTCCTACGAGCAGTACTTC. This chain uses TRBV12-3 or TRBV12-4 with TRBJ2-7; D unresolved. The CDR3 extends over 13 amino acids. Trimming shortened V by 7 bases and J by 0 bases, and 10 bases separated the two germline ends.

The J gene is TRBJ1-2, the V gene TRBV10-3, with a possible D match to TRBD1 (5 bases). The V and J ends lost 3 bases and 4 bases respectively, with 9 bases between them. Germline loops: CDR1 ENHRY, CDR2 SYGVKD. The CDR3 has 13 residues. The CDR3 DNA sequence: TGTGCCATCAGTGACAGGGAAACCTATGGCTACACCTTC. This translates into CAISDRETYGYTF.

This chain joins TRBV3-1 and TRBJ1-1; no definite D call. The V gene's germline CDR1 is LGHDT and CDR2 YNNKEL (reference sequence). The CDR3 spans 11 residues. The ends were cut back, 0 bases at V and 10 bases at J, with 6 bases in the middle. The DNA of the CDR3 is TGTGCCAGCAGCCAAGATCGAGGAGCTTTCTTT. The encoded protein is CASSQDRGAFF.

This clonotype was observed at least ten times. The DNA of the CDR3 is TGTGCCAGCAGAGGGGTCCCGGACAGGGTGGCTGAAGCTTTCTTT. Its translation is CASRGVPDRVAEAFF. The rearrangement uses TRBV6-6 and TRBJ1-1; TRBD1 agrees at 8 bases. The germline gives CDR1 MNHNY, CDR2 SVGAGI (reference sequence). Unmatched junction bases numbered 12, after V lost 6 bases and J lost 6 bases. The CDR3 covers 15 residues.

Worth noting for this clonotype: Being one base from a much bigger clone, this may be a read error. The CDR3 DNA reads as TGTGCCAGCAGAGGACTAGCGGAGGCCTACGAGCAGGACTTC. Its protein is CASRGLAEAYEQDF. The chain joins TRBV5-6 to TRBJ2-7, with TRBD2 matching 10 bases. Germline V CDR1 and CDR2: SGHDT, YYEEEE. This CDR3 region has 14 residues.

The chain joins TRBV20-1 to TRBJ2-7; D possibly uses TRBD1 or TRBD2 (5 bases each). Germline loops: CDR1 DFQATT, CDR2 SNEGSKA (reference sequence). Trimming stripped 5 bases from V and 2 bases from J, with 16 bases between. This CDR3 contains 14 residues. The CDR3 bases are TGCAGTGCTGAAGAGGGGTACAGCCCCTACGAGCAGTACTTC. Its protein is CSAEEGYSPYEQYF.

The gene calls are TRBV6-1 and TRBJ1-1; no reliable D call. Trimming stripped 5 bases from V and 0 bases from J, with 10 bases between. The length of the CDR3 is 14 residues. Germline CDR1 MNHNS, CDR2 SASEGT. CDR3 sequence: CASSLEVLNTEAFF. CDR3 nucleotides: TGTGCCAGCAGTTTGGAGGTGTTGAACACTGAAGCTTTCTTT.

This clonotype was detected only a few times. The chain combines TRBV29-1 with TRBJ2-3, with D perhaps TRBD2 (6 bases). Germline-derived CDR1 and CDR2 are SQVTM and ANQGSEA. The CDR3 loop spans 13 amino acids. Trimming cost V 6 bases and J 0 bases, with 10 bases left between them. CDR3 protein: CSVGRRSTDTQYF. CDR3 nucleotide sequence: TGCAGCGTGGGGAGGCGAAGCACAGATACGCAGTATTTT.

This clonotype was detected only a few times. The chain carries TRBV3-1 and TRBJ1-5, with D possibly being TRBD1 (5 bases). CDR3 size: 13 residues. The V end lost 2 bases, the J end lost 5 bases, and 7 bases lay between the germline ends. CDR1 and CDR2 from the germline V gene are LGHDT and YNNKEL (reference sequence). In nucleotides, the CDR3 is TGTGCCAGCAGCCAAACGGGGGATCAGCCCCAGCATTTT. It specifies CASSQTGDQPQHF.

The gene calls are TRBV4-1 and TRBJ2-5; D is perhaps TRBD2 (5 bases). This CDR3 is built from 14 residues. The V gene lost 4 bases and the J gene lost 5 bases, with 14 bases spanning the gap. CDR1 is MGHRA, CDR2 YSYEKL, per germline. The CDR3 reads CASSLGQTGETQYF. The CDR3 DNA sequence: TGCGCCAGCAGCCTCGGCCAAACGGGGGAGACCCAGTACTTC.

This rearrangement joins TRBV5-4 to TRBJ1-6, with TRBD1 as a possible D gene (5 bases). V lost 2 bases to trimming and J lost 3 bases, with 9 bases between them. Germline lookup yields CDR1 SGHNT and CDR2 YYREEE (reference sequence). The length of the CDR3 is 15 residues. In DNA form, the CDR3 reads TGTGCCAGCAGCTTTGACAGTAACTATAATTCACCCCTCCACTTT. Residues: CASSFDSNYNSPLHF.

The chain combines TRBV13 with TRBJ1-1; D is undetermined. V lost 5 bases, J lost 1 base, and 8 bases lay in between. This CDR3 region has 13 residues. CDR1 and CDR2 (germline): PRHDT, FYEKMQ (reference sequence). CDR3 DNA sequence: TGTGCCAGCAGCAACCGGGGGAACACTGAAGCTTTCTTT. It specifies CASSNRGNTEAFF.

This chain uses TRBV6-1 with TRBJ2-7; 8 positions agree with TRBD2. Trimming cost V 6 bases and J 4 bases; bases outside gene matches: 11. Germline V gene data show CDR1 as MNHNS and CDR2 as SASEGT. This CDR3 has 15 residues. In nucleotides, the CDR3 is TGTGCCAGCAGGAAGACTAGCGTTGGGGGGTACGAGCAGTACTTC. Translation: CASRKTSVGGYEQYF.

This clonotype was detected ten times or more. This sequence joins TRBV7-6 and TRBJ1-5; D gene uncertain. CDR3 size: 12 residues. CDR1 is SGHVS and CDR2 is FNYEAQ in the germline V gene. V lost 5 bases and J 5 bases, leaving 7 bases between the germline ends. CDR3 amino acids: CASSTWDQPQHF. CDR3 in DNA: TGTGCCAGCAGCACCTGGGATCAGCCCCAGCATTTT.

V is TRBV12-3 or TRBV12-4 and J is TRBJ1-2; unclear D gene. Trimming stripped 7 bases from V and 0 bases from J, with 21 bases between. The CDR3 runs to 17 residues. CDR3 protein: CASTSSYAVRSNYGYTF. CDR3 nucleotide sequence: TGTGCCAGCACCTCCTCCTACGCAGTGCGGTCTAACTATGGCTACACCTTC.

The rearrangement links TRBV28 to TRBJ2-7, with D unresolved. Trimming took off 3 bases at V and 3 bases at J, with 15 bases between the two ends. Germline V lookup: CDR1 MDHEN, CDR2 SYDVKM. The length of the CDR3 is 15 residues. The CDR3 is CASSFQSAGIYEQYF. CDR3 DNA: TGTGCCAGCAGTTTCCAGTCTGCAGGAATCTACGAGCAGTACTTC.

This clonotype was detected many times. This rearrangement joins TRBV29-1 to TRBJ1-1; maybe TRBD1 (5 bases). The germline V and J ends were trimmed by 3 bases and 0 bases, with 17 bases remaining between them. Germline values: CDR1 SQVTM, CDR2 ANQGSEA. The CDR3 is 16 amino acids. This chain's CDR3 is CSVEVHPQVMNTEAFF. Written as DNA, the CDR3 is TGCAGCGTTGAGGTTCACCCACAGGTGATGAACACTGAAGCTTTCTTT.

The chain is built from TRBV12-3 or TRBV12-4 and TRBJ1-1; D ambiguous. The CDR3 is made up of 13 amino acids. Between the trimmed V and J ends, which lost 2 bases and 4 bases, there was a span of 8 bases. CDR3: CASSLNSLTEAFF. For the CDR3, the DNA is TGTGCCAGCAGTTTAAATAGCCTCACTGAAGCTTTCTTT.

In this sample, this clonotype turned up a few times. The CDR3 sequence is CASSEGAGPYEQYF. CDR3 DNA: TGTGCCAGCAGTGAAGGGGCTGGTCCCTACGAGCAGTACTTC. The rearrangement uses TRBV9 and TRBJ2-7; D possibly corresponds to TRBD1 (5 bases). Germline CDR1 is SGDLS and CDR2 is YYNGEE. V lost 5 bases and J lost 2, with 14 bases in between. There are 14 residues in the CDR3.

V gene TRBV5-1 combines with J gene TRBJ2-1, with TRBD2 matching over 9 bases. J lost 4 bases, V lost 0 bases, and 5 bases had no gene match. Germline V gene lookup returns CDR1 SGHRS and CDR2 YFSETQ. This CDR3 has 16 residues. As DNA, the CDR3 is TGCGCCAGCAGCTTGGCCGGCGGGGGGGGGTACAATGAGCAGTTCTTC. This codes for CASSLAGGGGYNEQFF.

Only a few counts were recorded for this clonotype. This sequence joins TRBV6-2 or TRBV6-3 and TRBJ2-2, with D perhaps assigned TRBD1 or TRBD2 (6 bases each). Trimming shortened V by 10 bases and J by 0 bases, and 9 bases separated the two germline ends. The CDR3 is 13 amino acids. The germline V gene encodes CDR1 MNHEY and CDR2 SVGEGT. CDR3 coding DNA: TGTGCCACACGGGGGCCGAACACCGGGGAGCTGTTTTTT. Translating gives CATRGPNTGELFF.

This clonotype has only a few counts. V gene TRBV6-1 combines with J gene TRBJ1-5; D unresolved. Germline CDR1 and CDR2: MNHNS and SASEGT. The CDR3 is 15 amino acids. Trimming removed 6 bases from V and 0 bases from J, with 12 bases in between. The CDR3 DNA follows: TGTGCCAGCAGGGGCCCGGGAAATAGCAATCAGCCCCAGCATTTT. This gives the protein CASRGPGNSNQPQHF.

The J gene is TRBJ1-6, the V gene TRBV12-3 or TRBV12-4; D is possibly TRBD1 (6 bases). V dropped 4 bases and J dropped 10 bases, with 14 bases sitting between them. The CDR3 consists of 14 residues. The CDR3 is CASSSGAAGSPLHF. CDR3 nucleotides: TGTGCCAGCAGTTCAGGGGCCGCCGGGTCACCCCTCCACTTT.

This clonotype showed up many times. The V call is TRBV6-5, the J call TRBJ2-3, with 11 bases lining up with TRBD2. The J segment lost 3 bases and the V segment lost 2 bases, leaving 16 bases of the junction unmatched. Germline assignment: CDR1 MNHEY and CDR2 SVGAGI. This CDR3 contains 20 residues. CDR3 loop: CASSYGLAGSAGGRTDTQYF. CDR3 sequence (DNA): TGTGCCAGCAGTTACGGACTAGCGGGCTCGGCGGGAGGGAGGACAGATACGCAGTATTTT.

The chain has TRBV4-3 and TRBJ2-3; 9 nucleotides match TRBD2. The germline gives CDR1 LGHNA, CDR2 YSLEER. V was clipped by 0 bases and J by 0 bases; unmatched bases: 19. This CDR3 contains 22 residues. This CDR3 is CASSQDMSRGSGRTLSTDTQYF. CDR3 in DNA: TGCGCCAGCAGCCAAGATATGTCGAGGGGCAGCGGGAGGACACTGAGCACAGATACGCAGTATTTT.

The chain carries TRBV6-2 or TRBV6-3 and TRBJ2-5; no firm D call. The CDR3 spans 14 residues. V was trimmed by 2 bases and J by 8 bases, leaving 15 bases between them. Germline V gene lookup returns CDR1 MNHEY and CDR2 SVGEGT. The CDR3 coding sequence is TGTGCCAGCAGTTACGGTCGGGTTAGAGATACCCAGTACTTC. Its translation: CASSYGRVRDTQYF.

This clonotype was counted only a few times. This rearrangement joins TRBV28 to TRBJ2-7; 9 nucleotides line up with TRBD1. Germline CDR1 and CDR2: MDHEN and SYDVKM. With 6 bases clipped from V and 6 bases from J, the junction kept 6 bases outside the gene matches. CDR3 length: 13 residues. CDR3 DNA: TGTGCCAGCAGACCACAGGGGGCGCGCGAGCAGTACTTC. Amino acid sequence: CASRPQGAREQYF. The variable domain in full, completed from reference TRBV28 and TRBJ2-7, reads DVKVTQSSRYLVKRTGEKVFLECVQDMDHENMFWYRQDPGLGLRLIYFSYDVKMKEKGDIPEGYSVSREKKERFSLILESASTNQTSMYLCASRPQGAREQYFGPGTRLTVT.

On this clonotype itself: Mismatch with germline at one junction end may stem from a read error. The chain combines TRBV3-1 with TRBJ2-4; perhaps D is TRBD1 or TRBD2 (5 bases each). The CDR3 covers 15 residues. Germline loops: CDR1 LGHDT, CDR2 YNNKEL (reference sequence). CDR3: CASSQDGTAGNIQYF. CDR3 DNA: TGCGCCAGCAGCCAGGACGGGACGGCCGGAAACATTCAGTACTTC.

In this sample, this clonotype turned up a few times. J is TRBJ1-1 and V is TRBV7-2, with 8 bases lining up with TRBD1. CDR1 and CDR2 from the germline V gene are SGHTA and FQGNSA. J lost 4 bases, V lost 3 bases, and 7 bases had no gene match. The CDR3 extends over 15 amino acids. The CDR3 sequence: CASSFLQGGSTEAFF. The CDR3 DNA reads TGTGCCAGCAGCTTTCTACAGGGGGGGAGCACTGAAGCTTTCTTT.

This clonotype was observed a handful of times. CDR3 sequence: CASSRTGLTQETQYF. CDR3 DNA: TGCGCCAGCAGCAGGACAGGTTTAACACAAGAGACCCAGTACTTC. V is TRBV5-1 and J is TRBJ2-5, with 7 bases that match TRBD1. The V segment lost 4 bases and the J segment 2 bases; nucleotides outside the gene matches: 8. Germline V lookup: CDR1 SGHRS, CDR2 YFSETQ. The CDR3 is made up of 15 amino acids.